Sequencing of this T cell receptor beta chain was carried out in a study of vaccination and CD4 T cells after COVID-19. Study-wide background: Post-COVID draws came a median approximately 100 days after diagnosis (range 35 to 161).

To note about this clonotype: Antigen unknown.

Indicated treatment: approximately 11-day PBMC culture with coronavirus spike peptide pools or control peptides (ViraFEST assay). Peptide pool stimulation in ViraFEST expanded antigen-specific T cells, whose TCRs were then sequenced. An Oncomine TCR Beta short-read assay was used to sequence the DNA from cultured CD4+ T cells. TCRdb processed the PCR reads anew with MiXCR; each CDR3 protein has one entry. Of more than 11,000 distinct CDR3 sequences listed, around half are singletons. Trimming cost V 5 bases and J 2 bases; bases outside gene matches: 7. From germline, CDR1 is SEHNR and CDR2 FQNEAQ (reference sequence). This CDR3 is 15 amino acids long.

The sequencing input was CD4+ T cells from blood, cultured in vitro. The chain recombines TRBV7-9 with TRBJ2-3, with 7 bases that match TRBD2. The sequence was collected from a human donor who had recovered from COVID-19. CDR3 sequence reads: CASSRDYTNTDTQYF. The CDR3 nucleotides are TGTGCCAGCAGCCGGGACTACACCAACACAGATACGCAGTATTTT.